The rows below give T cell receptor beta chains drawn from one sample of a study of blood T cell repertoires in COVID-19. The assay was immunoSEQ multiplex PCR, and TCRdb's table has in-frame clones only and misses some. The sample contains about 39,000 clones, roughly 90% of which appear only once. What was sequenced was peripheral blood. The origin of the receptors is a man aged 50 or older with active COVID-19. Each CDR3 is given with its conserved first and last residue. Each record gives: clone size, J gene, D gene, V gene, CDR3 DNA, CDR3 protein. The D gene is left open where the match is weak. Size is omitted from some rows. Given values are once, few, many or a class for expanded clones.

clone size: NA; J gene: TRBJ1-4; D gene: NA; V gene: TRBV4-2; CDR3 DNA: TGTGCCAGCAGCAAAGTTGGGCCGGGGAGGAAAGATGAAAAACTGTTTTTT; CDR3 protein: CASSKVGPGRKDEKLFF
clone size: NA; J gene: TRBJ1-2; D gene: NA; V gene: TRBV18; CDR3 DNA: TGTGCCAGCTCACCGGATGACAGCTATGGCTACACCTTC; CDR3 protein: CASSPDDSYGYTF
clone size: once; J gene: TRBJ2-1; D gene: NA; V gene: TRBV19; CDR3 DNA: TGTGCCAGTAGTATAGGGTACCGCGACAATGAGCAGTTCTTC; CDR3 protein: CASSIGYRDNEQFF
clone size: NA; J gene: TRBJ2-1; D gene: TRBD2; V gene: TRBV7-9; CDR3 DNA: TGTGCCAGCAGCTCCGGGACTAGCGCCTACAATGAGCAGTTCTTC; CDR3 protein: CASSSGTSAYNEQFF
clone size: NA; J gene: TRBJ2-7; D gene: TRBD1; V gene: TRBV30; CDR3 DNA: TGTGCCTGGAGGGGACAGGGGGGAAACTCCTACGAGCAGTACTTC; CDR3 protein: CAWRGQGGNSYEQYF
clone size: NA; J gene: TRBJ1-4; D gene: TRBD1; V gene: TRBV18; CDR3 DNA: TGTGCCAGCTCACCGCCGGGACAGGGGAATGAAAAACTGTTTTTT; CDR3 protein: CASSPPGQGNEKLFF
clone size: NA; J gene: TRBJ1-2; D gene: NA; V gene: TRBV7-2; CDR3 DNA: TGTGCCAGCAGCTTAGAATTGCAGGGCTACTATGGCTACACCTTC; CDR3 protein: CASSLELQGYYGYTF
clone size: NA; J gene: TRBJ2-2; D gene: NA; V gene: TRBV30; CDR3 DNA: TGTGCCTGGAGTGGAGGGCTGAACACCGGGGAGCTGTTTTTT; CDR3 protein: CAWSGGLNTGELFF
clone size: NA; J gene: TRBJ1-6; D gene: NA; V gene: TRBV3-1/TRBV3-2; CDR3 DNA: TGTGCCAGCAGCCAAGTCCCCCTTCTTAATTCACCCCTCCACTTT; CDR3 protein: CASSQVPLLNSPLHF
clone size: NA; J gene: TRBJ2-3; D gene: TRBD2; V gene: TRBV5-1; CDR3 DNA: TGCGCCAGCAGCTCTTCAAAAACTAGCGGGGGGGAGGATACGCAGTATTTT; CDR3 protein: CASSSSKTSGGEDTQYF
clone size: NA; J gene: TRBJ2-5; D gene: TRBD1; V gene: TRBV29-1; CDR3 DNA: TGCAGCGCCGGGGACAGAAATTGGGAGACCCAGTACTTC; CDR3 protein: CSAGDRNWETQYF
clone size: NA; J gene: TRBJ1-4; D gene: TRBD1; V gene: TRBV11-2; CDR3 DNA: TGTGCCAGCAGCCCCGGGACAGTCCTTAATGAAAAACTGTTTTTT; CDR3 protein: CASSPGTVLNEKLFF
clone size: NA; J gene: TRBJ2-1; D gene: NA; V gene: TRBV5-1; CDR3 DNA: TGCGCCAGCACCGGCGGGCGATACAACCACAATGAGCAGTTCTTC; CDR3 protein: CASTGGRYNHNEQFF
clone size: NA; J gene: TRBJ2-3; D gene: TRBD2; V gene: TRBV5-1; CDR3 DNA: TGCGCCAGCAAAACGGGGGGGCTTAGTACAGATACGCAGTATTTT; CDR3 protein: CASKTGGLSTDTQYF
clone size: NA; J gene: TRBJ2-3; D gene: NA; V gene: TRBV7-3; CDR3 DNA: TGTGCCAGCAGCTTAAGAGGCCCCACAGATACGCAGTATTTT; CDR3 protein: CASSLRGPTDTQYF
clone size: NA; J gene: TRBJ1-3; D gene: NA; V gene: TRBV5-1; CDR3 DNA: TGCGCCAGCAGCTTGGACAGACGAAACACCATATATTTT; CDR3 protein: CASSLDRRNTIYF
clone size: NA; J gene: TRBJ1-5; D gene: NA; V gene: TRBV5-1; CDR3 DNA: TGCGCCAGCAGCTTGGCCGCAGGGGAGGGTCAGCCCCAGCATTTT; CDR3 protein: CASSLAAGEGQPQHF
clone size: once; J gene: TRBJ2-1; D gene: TRBD1; V gene: TRBV7-2; CDR3 DNA: TGTGCCAGCAGCTTTGGGACAGGGTACAATGAGCAGTTCTTC; CDR3 protein: CASSFGTGYNEQFF
clone size: NA; J gene: TRBJ2-1; D gene: NA; V gene: TRBV9; CDR3 DNA: TGTGCCAGTGCTTTGACAGGTGACTACAATGAGCAGTTCTTC; CDR3 protein: CASALTGDYNEQFF
clone size: NA; J gene: TRBJ2-7; D gene: NA; V gene: TRBV11-2; CDR3 DNA: TGTGCCAGCAGTCGGGACTTGGGCAGCTACGAGCAGTACTTC; CDR3 protein: CASSRDLGSYEQYF
clone size: NA; J gene: TRBJ1-3; D gene: TRBD1; V gene: TRBV30; CDR3 DNA: TGTGCCTGGAGTGTACTAGGGGGCGGAAACACCATATATTTT; CDR3 protein: CAWSVLGGGNTIYF
clone size: NA; J gene: TRBJ1-2; D gene: TRBD1; V gene: TRBV5-6; CDR3 DNA: TGTGCCAGCAGCCTTCCGGGACAGGCCTATGGCTACACCTTC; CDR3 protein: CASSLPGQAYGYTF
clone size: NA; J gene: TRBJ2-1; D gene: TRBD2; V gene: TRBV7-2; CDR3 DNA: TGTGCCAGCAGCCCATTCCTAGCGGGAGAGGGTAATGAGCAGTTCTTC; CDR3 protein: CASSPFLAGEGNEQFF
clone size: NA; J gene: TRBJ1-1; D gene: NA; V gene: TRBV3-1/TRBV3-2; CDR3 DNA: TGTGCCAGCAGCCAAGCTGGACATAACACTGAAGCTTTCTTT; CDR3 protein: CASSQAGHNTEAFF
clone size: few; J gene: TRBJ2-5; D gene: NA; V gene: TRBV6-1; CDR3 DNA: TGTGCCAGCAGTGAAACGTTGGGAGGAGGCCAGGGGTACTTC; CDR3 protein: CASSETLGGGQGYF
clone size: NA; J gene: TRBJ2-1; D gene: TRBD2; V gene: TRBV5-1; CDR3 DNA: TGCGCCAGCAGCTTGGAAATGGGACTAGCGGGGGCGGTAAAGCAGTTCTTC; CDR3 protein: CASSLEMGLAGAVKQFF
clone size: once; J gene: TRBJ2-2; D gene: TRBD2; V gene: TRBV9; CDR3 DNA: TGTGCCAGTCGACTAGCCCCGAACACCGGGGAGCTGTTTTTT; CDR3 protein: CASRLAPNTGELFF
clone size: NA; J gene: TRBJ2-7; D gene: TRBD2; V gene: TRBV7-2; CDR3 DNA: TGTGCCAGCAGCTCGAAGGGCGGGGGGGGCAACTACGAGCAGTACTTC; CDR3 protein: CASSSKGGGGNYEQYF
clone size: NA; J gene: TRBJ2-5; D gene: TRBD1; V gene: TRBV6-6; CDR3 DNA: TGTGCCAGCACCCCCACAGGGGCAAACCTCAAAGAGACCCAGTACTTC; CDR3 protein: CASTPTGANLKETQYF
clone size: NA; J gene: TRBJ1-1; D gene: NA; V gene: TRBV21-1; CDR3 DNA: TGTGCCAGCAGCCAAAGGGGGCAGTCGAACACTGAAGCTTTCTTT; CDR3 protein: CASSQRGQSNTEAFF
clone size: once; J gene: TRBJ1-1; D gene: NA; V gene: TRBV18; CDR3 DNA: TGTGCCAGCTCACCACTTCAGGACTCTGAAGCTTTCTTT; CDR3 protein: CASSPLQDSEAFF
clone size: NA; J gene: TRBJ1-1; D gene: TRBD1; V gene: TRBV6-5; CDR3 DNA: TGTGCCAGCAGTCCCCCCGGACAGGGGAACACTGAAGCTTTCTTT; CDR3 protein: CASSPPGQGNTEAFF
clone size: NA; J gene: TRBJ2-2; D gene: NA; V gene: TRBV6-2/TRBV6-3; CDR3 DNA: TGTGCCAGCAGTTACTCGGAGGGTCCCGGGGAGCTGTTTTTT; CDR3 protein: CASSYSEGPGELFF
clone size: NA; J gene: TRBJ2-3; D gene: NA; V gene: TRBV6-2/TRBV6-3; CDR3 DNA: TGTGCCAGCAGTTACCCTCCACTTACGTCAACAGGCACAGATACGCAGTATTTT; CDR3 protein: CASSYPPLTSTGTDTQYF
clone size: NA; J gene: TRBJ2-7; D gene: TRBD1; V gene: TRBV6-5; CDR3 DNA: TGTGCCAGCAGTTACACGACAGGGAACTCGTACGAGCAGTACTTC; CDR3 protein: CASSYTTGNSYEQYF
clone size: NA; J gene: TRBJ2-1; D gene: TRBD2; V gene: TRBV7-2; CDR3 DNA: TGTGCCAGCAGCTTAGGGACTAGCGGGGGGAATGAGCAGTTCTTC; CDR3 protein: CASSLGTSGGNEQFF
clone size: NA; J gene: TRBJ2-1; D gene: TRBD2; V gene: TRBV7-9; CDR3 DNA: TGTGCCAGCAGCTTAGGGGCTAGCGGGAGGGCCTGGGGCTACAATGAGCAGTTCTTC; CDR3 protein: CASSLGASGRAWGYNEQFF
clone size: NA; J gene: TRBJ2-7; D gene: TRBD2; V gene: TRBV4-1; CDR3 DNA: TGCGCCAGCAGCCAGACTAGCGGGAGAGTTTTCGAGCAGTACTTC; CDR3 protein: CASSQTSGRVFEQYF
clone size: once; J gene: TRBJ1-1; D gene: TRBD1; V gene: TRBV2; CDR3 DNA: TGTGCCAGCATCCGTACAGGGGCCAGGGCCACTGAAGCTTTCTTT; CDR3 protein: CASIRTGARATEAFF
clone size: NA; J gene: TRBJ1-5; D gene: NA; V gene: TRBV27; CDR3 DNA: TGTGCCAGCAGATCCTTCGGGTACAGGGCCCATCAGCCCCAGCATTTT; CDR3 protein: CASRSFGYRAHQPQHF
clone size: NA; J gene: TRBJ1-1; D gene: NA; V gene: TRBV10-3; CDR3 DNA: TGTGCCATCAGTGGGCCCCGGAACACTGAAGCTTTCTTT; CDR3 protein: CAISGPRNTEAFF
clone size: NA; J gene: TRBJ1-4; D gene: NA; V gene: TRBV7-9; CDR3 DNA: TGTGCCAGCAGCCCGGGACACTCTAATGAAAAACTGTTTTTT; CDR3 protein: CASSPGHSNEKLFF
clone size: NA; J gene: TRBJ2-7; D gene: TRBD2; V gene: TRBV23-1; CDR3 DNA: TGCGCCAGCAGTCTGAGTTCCATGACAGTCTGTTCTCTTGAAGCGGGAGGTCCCGTGGAGCAGTACTTC; CDR3 protein: CASSLSSMTVCSLEAGGPVEQYF
clone size: NA; J gene: TRBJ2-7; D gene: TRBD2; V gene: TRBV9; CDR3 DNA: TGTGCCAGCAGCAGCCGGGACTACTCCTACGAGCAGTACTTC; CDR3 protein: CASSSRDYSYEQYF
clone size: NA; J gene: TRBJ2-7; D gene: TRBD1; V gene: TRBV12-3/TRBV12-4; CDR3 DNA: TGTGCCAGCAGTTGGACAGGGGCCTACGAGCAGTACTTC; CDR3 protein: CASSWTGAYEQYF
clone size: NA; J gene: TRBJ2-3; D gene: TRBD1; V gene: TRBV9; CDR3 DNA: TGTGCCAGCAGCGTAGGCGTAGGGGGCGTGGGGGATACGCAGTATTTT; CDR3 protein: CASSVGVGGVGDTQYF
clone size: NA; J gene: TRBJ2-7; D gene: NA; V gene: TRBV11-2; CDR3 DNA: TGTGCCAGCAGCTTACTACAGGGCTACGAGCAGTACTTC; CDR3 protein: CASSLLQGYEQYF
clone size: NA; J gene: TRBJ1-2; D gene: NA; V gene: TRBV5-6; CDR3 DNA: TGTGCCAGCAGCCTTGGCATAGCAAATCAAGATGGCTACACCTTC; CDR3 protein: CASSLGIANQDGYTF
clone size: NA; J gene: TRBJ1-5; D gene: NA; V gene: TRBV12-2; CDR3 DNA: TGTGCAAGTCGCTTAGTCTCCTGTGGGAGTCCTCACAATCAGCCCCAGCATTTT; CDR3 protein: CASRLVSCGSPHNQPQHF
clone size: NA; J gene: TRBJ1-2; D gene: NA; V gene: TRBV19; CDR3 DNA: TGTGCCAGTAGTGAGACACAAGGAGGGTGGAATGGCTACACCTTC; CDR3 protein: CASSETQGGWNGYTF